Listed below are T cell receptor beta chains from one sample, sequenced in a study of post-analysis software for immune sequencing data. Each CDR3 protein is one row after TCRdb ran MiXCR on the PCR reads. The profile shows 800,000 to 950,000 distinct CDR3 sequences, approximately 57% of them singletons. Sequenced sample: blood. The receptors were gathered from a girl aged 10-17 years with multiple sclerosis. Each CDR3 is given with its conserved first and last residue. A D gene is named only where the DNA matches it firmly. Clone size is not always given. Where it is, it says once, few, many or a class for expanded clones.

>few|TRBV5-1|TRBJ2-3|-
TGCGCCAGCAGCCAGAGTGAGGCGAGGAGCACAGATACGCAGTATTTT
CASSQSEARSTDTQYF
>-|TRBV28|TRBJ2-7|TRBD2
TGTGCCGGCACCCCCGGGGGTAGCGGGAGGTCCTACGAGCAGTACTTC
CAGTPGGSGRSYEQYF
>-|TRBV29-1|TRBJ2-7|-
TGCAGCGGGGGGAAGGGGACTGGCGAGCAGTACTTC
CSGGKGTGEQYF
>-|TRBV29-1|TRBJ1-2|-
TGCAGCGTTGAAGATGCCCCGAATATGTTCGGTGGCTACACCTTC
CSVEDAPNMFGGYTF
>once|TRBV12-3/TRBV12-4|TRBJ2-1|-
TGTGCCAGCAGTCCCAGGGGGGTGGGGGTGTTCTTC
CASSPRGVGVFF
>-|TRBV4-1|TRBJ2-4|TRBD2
TGCGCCAGCAGCCAAGATTTTGGCGGGGGTAAAAACATTCAGTACTTC
CASSQDFGGGKNIQYF
>few|TRBV5-6|TRBJ1-5|TRBD1
TGTGCCAGCAGCTTGATGGACAGGGGATTTCAGCCCCAGCATTTT
CASSLMDRGFQPQHF
>-|TRBV7-2|TRBJ2-3|TRBD1
TGTGCCAGCAGCTTGCGGACGACCCGGACAGGCCTGGGCACAGATACGCAGTATTTT
CASSLRTTRTGLGTDTQYF
>-|TRBV7-6|TRBJ2-6|TRBD1
TGTGCCAGTAACAGGGGGCTGGGGGCCAACGTCCTGACTTTC
CASNRGLGANVLTF
>-|TRBV6-5|TRBJ1-6|TRBD1
TGTGCCAGCGACCCGACGGGACAGGGTATGAGCCTCCACTTT
CASDPTGQGMSLHF
>many|TRBV10-3|TRBJ2-6|-
TGTGCCATCGGGAGTTCTGGGGCCAACGTCCTGACTTTC
CAIGSSGANVLTF
>-|TRBV5-1|TRBJ2-1|TRBD1
TGCGCCAGCGATCCCGGGACAGGGACCCATGAGCAGTTCTTC
CASDPGTGTHEQFF
>-|TRBV6-5|TRBJ2-7|-
TGTGCCAGCAGTTACTCGTGGGGACCAGCCTACGAGCAGTACTTC
CASSYSWGPAYEQYF
>-|TRBV29-1|TRBJ2-7|TRBD2
TGCAGCGTGGGTCGGCGGGAGACGAGCGAGCAGTACTTC
CSVGRRETSEQYF
>-|TRBV20-1|TRBJ2-3|TRBD2
TGCAGTGTAACACCGGGACTAGCGGACTCCACAGATACGCAGTATTTT
CSVTPGLADSTDTQYF
>-|TRBV10-3|TRBJ2-5|TRBD2
TGTGCCATCAGTGAGTGGACTAGCGGCAGCGCCGAAGAGACCCAGTACTTC
CAISEWTSGSAEETQYF
>-|TRBV25-1|TRBJ2-7|-
TGTGCCAGCAGTGAATACCGCGAGCAGTACTTC
CASSEYREQYF
>-|TRBV7-2|TRBJ2-7|TRBD2
TGTGCCAGCAGCTCCGGGGGGGGAGTCTCCGAGCAGTACTTC
CASSSGGGVSEQYF
>-|TRBV12-3/TRBV12-4|TRBJ2-7|-
TGTGCCAGCAGTTTAATGGAGAGGACCCACTACGAGCAGTACTTC
CASSLMERTHYEQYF
>-|TRBV12-3/TRBV12-4|TRBJ2-5|-
TGTGCCACTAATACCGGGGGGCGTGGGACCCAGTACTTC
CATNTGGRGTQYF
>-|TRBV5-1|TRBJ2-4|TRBD1
TGCGCCAGCAGCGATACAGGGGTAGCCAAAAACATTCAGTACTTC
CASSDTGVAKNIQYF
>-|TRBV6-1|TRBJ2-6|-
TGTGCCACGGAGGTCGGAGCGGGTGTATCTGGGGCCAACGTCCTGACTTTC
CATEVGAGVSGANVLTF
>-|TRBV20-1|TRBJ2-7|TRBD1
TGCAGTGCTAGACGGGGACAGGGGAGAGTCGACGAGCAGTACTTC
CSARRGQGRVDEQYF
>few|TRBV6-6|TRBJ1-2|TRBD1
TGTGCCAGCAGTTCGGAGACAGGGTATGGCTACACCTTC
CASSSETGYGYTF
>-|TRBV20-1|TRBJ2-5|TRBD2
TGCAGTGCTAGTGGGACTAGGGACTATCCCCAGTACTTC
CSASGTRDYPQYF
>few|TRBV12-3/TRBV12-4|TRBJ2-7|TRBD2
TGTGCCAGCAGGTCCGGGACTAGCGGCTACGAGCAGTACTTC
CASRSGTSGYEQYF
>few|TRBV20-1|TRBJ2-4|-
TGCAGTGCTGGAGGGGGACCCATAGCCAAAAACATTCAGTACTTC
CSAGGGPIAKNIQYF
>few|TRBV7-2|TRBJ2-7|TRBD1
TGTGCCAGCAGCTTAGGACAGGGAAGATCCGCCTACGAGCAGTACTTC
CASSLGQGRSAYEQYF
>-|TRBV5-1|TRBJ1-1|TRBD1
TGCGCCAGCAGCTTGGCCGACAGGGTAACTGAAGCTTTCTTT
CASSLADRVTEAFF
>-|TRBV11-1|TRBJ2-7|TRBD2
TGTGCCAGCAGCTCTCCTAGCGGGGCCTACAATGAGCAGTACTTC
CASSSPSGAYNEQYF
>-|TRBV5-1|TRBJ2-3|-
TGCGCCAGCACCCAGGGGCAGGGGTTAAATACGCAGTATTTT
CASTQGQGLNTQYF
>-|TRBV2|TRBJ1-1|-
TGTGCCAGCAGTGAAAGGACCTTAAGGACCACTGAAGCTTTCTTT
CASSERTLRTTEAFF
>-|TRBV29-1|TRBJ2-5|TRBD1
TGCAGCGTCGACCAGACAGGGGGCCGAGAGACCCAGTACTTC
CSVDQTGGRETQYF
>few|TRBV29-1|TRBJ2-3|-
TGCAGCGTTAGGAGGACTAGCACAGATACGCAGTATTTT
CSVRRTSTDTQYF
>few|TRBV20-1|TRBJ2-5|-
TGCAGTGCTAGAGATGGAGGCGCTTTGGAGACCCAGTACTTC
CSARDGGALETQYF
>-|TRBV5-1|TRBJ1-4|TRBD1
TGCGCCAGCAGCTTCCGACAGGGGGCAGGGGAAAAACTGTTTTTT
CASSFRQGAGEKLFF
>-|TRBV5-1|TRBJ2-2|TRBD1
TGCGCCAGCAGCTGGACCGGGACAGGGGATCGGACCGGGGAGCTGTTTTTT
CASSWTGTGDRTGELFF
>-|TRBV6-1|TRBJ2-5|TRBD2
TGTGCCAGCAGTGCTCGGGAGGGGGAAACGGCCCAGTACTTC
CASSAREGETAQYF